These 11 T cell receptor beta chains share one sample of origin, sequenced in a study of CD8+CD57+ T cells in acquired aplastic anemia. TCR beta VDJ and CDR3 were profiled, and genomic DNA was the template. TCRdb re-called the reads through MiXCR, storing one row per CDR3 protein. This table has about 95,000 distinct CDR3 sequences, about 67% appearing once. Only patients with CD8+CD57+ cell expansion on flow cytometry were chosen for sequencing. Sample: sorted CD4+, CD8+, or CD8+CD57+ T cells (not recorded which) from PBMCs. The receptors shown here come from a human donor with aplastic anemia.

This clonotype is a singleton in its sample. V is TRBV15 and J is TRBJ2-7; no clear D. Germline V gives CDR1 LNHNV, CDR2 YYDKDF (reference sequence). The V and J ends lost 0 bases and 4 bases respectively, with 10 bases between them. This CDR3 region has 14 residues. The CDR3 reads CATSREASGYEQYF. CDR3 coding DNA: TGTGCCACCAGCAGAGAAGCTTCTGGGTACGAGCAGTACTTC.

As for this clonotype: An end of the junction differs from the germline gene, which may be a read error. The chain has TRBV2 and TRBJ2-2, with D tentatively TRBD2 (6 bases). The CDR3 has 14 residues. In germline, CDR1 is SNHLY, CDR2 FYNNEI. DNA for the CDR3: TGTGCCAGCAACCGACAGCTTGACACCGGGGGGCTGTTTTTT. Translated, it gives CASNRQLDTGGLFF.

The chain combines TRBV12-3 or TRBV12-4 with TRBJ1-6; 9 positions match TRBD1. The CDR3 is made up of 15 amino acids. With V trimmed by 2 bases and J by 7 bases, 3 bases remained unmatched. CDR3: CASSLNRGLNSPLHF. CDR3 in DNA: TGTGCCAGCAGTTTAAACAGGGGGCTAAATTCACCCCTCCACTTT.

The chain joins TRBV6-2 or TRBV6-3 to TRBJ2-7, with unresolved D. This CDR3 is 11 amino acids long. The V and J ends lost 7 bases and 3 bases respectively, with 7 bases between them. The germline CDR1 and CDR2 sequences are MNHEY and SVGEGT. The CDR3 nucleotides are TGTGCCAGCATGGAAAACTACGAGCAGTACTTC. Translating gives CASMENYEQYF.

The chain joins TRBV4-3 to TRBJ2-3; 14 bases map to TRBD2. The V gene's germline CDR1 is LGHNA and CDR2 YSLEER. The CDR3 totals 16 residues. Trimming cost V 5 bases and J 2 bases; bases outside gene matches: 3. In DNA, the CDR3 is TGCGCCAGCAGCTCGGGACTAGCGGGGGTCACAGATACGCAGTATTTT. It is translated as CASSSGLAGVTDTQYF.

This chain joins TRBV6-1 and TRBJ2-3; 10 nucleotides match TRBD2. J gave up 4 bases and V 6 bases, and 7 bases lay outside the gene matches. The V gene's germline CDR1 is MNHNS and CDR2 SASEGT. This CDR3 has 15 amino acids. The CDR3: CASSGERGGPDTQYF. The DNA of the CDR3 is TGTGCCAGCAGCGGGGAGCGGGGGGGCCCAGATACGCAGTATTTT.

The chain recombines TRBV10-3 with TRBJ1-1; D gene uncertain. The CDR3 has 11 residues. V was trimmed by 8 bases and J by 8 bases, leaving 12 bases between them. Germline V gene lookup returns CDR1 ENHRY and CDR2 SYGVKD. The CDR3 loop is CAISRESEAFF. CDR3 nucleotides: TGTGCCATCTCGAGAGAATCGGAAGCTTTCTTT.

Only a few counts were recorded for this clonotype. The genes are TRBV11-2 and TRBJ2-2, with D maybe TRBD1 (5 bases). V lost 3 bases, J lost 4 bases, and 21 bases lay in between. CDR3 size: 18 residues. Germline CDR1 and CDR2: SGHAT and FQNNGV. CDR3 nucleotide sequence: TGTGCCAGCAGCTTCTCCGAAGGACATTGGTCTAGCACCGGGGAGCTGTTTTTT. Its protein product is CASSFSEGHWSSTGELFF.

The J gene is TRBJ1-2, the V gene TRBV6-1; the D gene is possibly TRBD1 (6 bases). The V and J ends lost 6 bases and 7 bases respectively, with 12 bases between them. CDR1 is MNHNS, CDR2 SASEGT, per germline. The CDR3 length is 12 residues. CDR3 sequence: CASSVEGGGYTF. In DNA form, the CDR3 reads TGTGCCAGCAGCGTGGAGGGGGGTGGCTACACCTTC.

This rearrangement joins TRBV19 to TRBJ2-5; D perhaps matches TRBD1 (6 bases). The CDR3 is 14 amino acids. Germline V gene sequence: CDR1 LNHDA, CDR2 SQIVND (reference sequence). Trimming removed 6 bases at V and 3 bases at J, with 14 bases between. In DNA form, the CDR3 reads TGTGCCAGTAGCGCCGACAGGAGAAAAGAGACCCAGTACTTC. Amino acid sequence: CASSADRRKETQYF. Filled out from reference TRBV19 and TRBJ2-5, the complete variable domain reads DGGITQSPKYLFRKEGQNVTLSCEQNLNHDAMYWYRQDPGQGLRLIYYSQIVNDFQKGDIAEGYSVSREKKESFPLTVTSAQKNPTAFYLCASSADRRKETQYFGPGTRLLVL.

This chain links TRBV10-1 with TRBJ2-7, with D perhaps given as TRBD1 or TRBD2 (6 bases each). V lost 3 bases, J lost 1 base, and 7 bases lay in between. The CDR3 sequence is 13 residues long. The germline V gene has CDR1 WNHNN and CDR2 SYGVQD (reference sequence). The DNA of the CDR3 is TGCGCCAGCAGTGAAGGGGGGTCCTACGAGCAGTACTTC. Amino acids: CASSEGGSYEQYF.